What follows describes a single TCR beta chain. The sample belongs to a study of blood T cell repertoires in COVID-19. The V and J ends lost 4 bases and 3 bases, in that order; junction bases with no gene match: 3. Germline V gives CDR1 SGHTS, CDR2 YDEGEE. The CDR3 runs 13 residues. In the original workflow: Reference gene primer amplification gave estimated nucleated cell counts. Only in-frame clones appear in the TCRdb table, and some are missing; sequencing was by immunoSEQ multiplex PCR. Clonal size and the V and J genes are those of that table, whereas D and trimming came from the DNA. Among about 280,000 clones listed, approximately 86% were seen once.

This chain joins TRBV5-8 and TRBJ2-5; TRBD1 matches at 7 bases. The origin of this receptor is a woman in her twenties or thirties who had recovered from COVID-19. The sample taken for sequencing was peripheral blood. The CDR3 DNA sequence: TGTGCCAGCAGCCGGGGACAGAAAGAGACCCAGTACTTC. This encodes CASSRGQKETQYF.